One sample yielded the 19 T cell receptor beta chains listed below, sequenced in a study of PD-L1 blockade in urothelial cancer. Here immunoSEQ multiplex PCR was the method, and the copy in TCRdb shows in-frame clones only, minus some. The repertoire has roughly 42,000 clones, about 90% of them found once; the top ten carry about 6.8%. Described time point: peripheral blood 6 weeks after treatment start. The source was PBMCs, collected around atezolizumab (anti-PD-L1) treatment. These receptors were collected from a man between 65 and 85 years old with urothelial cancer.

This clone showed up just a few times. CDR3 nucleotides: TGTGCCAGCAGCTTGGGGGCCAGCAATCAGCCCCAGCATTTT. Its protein is CASSLGASNQPQHF. This rearrangement joins TRBV5-4 to TRBJ1-5; D gene uncertain. Germline V lookup: CDR1 SGHNT, CDR2 YYREEE (reference sequence). V lost 0 bases to trimming and J lost 1 base, with 5 bases between them. This CDR3 has 14 amino acids.

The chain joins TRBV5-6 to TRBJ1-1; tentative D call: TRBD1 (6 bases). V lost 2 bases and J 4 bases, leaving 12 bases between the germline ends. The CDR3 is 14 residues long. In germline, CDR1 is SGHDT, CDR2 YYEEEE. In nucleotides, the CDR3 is TGTGCCAGCAGCTTCTCAGGGGCGGCCACTGAAGCTTTCTTT. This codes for CASSFSGAATEAFF.

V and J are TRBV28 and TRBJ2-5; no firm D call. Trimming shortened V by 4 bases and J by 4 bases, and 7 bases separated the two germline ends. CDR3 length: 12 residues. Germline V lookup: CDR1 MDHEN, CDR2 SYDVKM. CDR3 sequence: CASSYTGETQYF. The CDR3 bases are TGTGCCAGCAGTTATACGGGAGAGACCCAGTACTTC. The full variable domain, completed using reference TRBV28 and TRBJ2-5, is DVKVTQSSRYLVKRTGEKVFLECVQDMDHENMFWYRQDPGLGLRLIYFSYDVKMKEKGDIPEGYSVSREKKERFSLILESASTNQTSMYLCASSYTGETQYFGPGTRLLVL.

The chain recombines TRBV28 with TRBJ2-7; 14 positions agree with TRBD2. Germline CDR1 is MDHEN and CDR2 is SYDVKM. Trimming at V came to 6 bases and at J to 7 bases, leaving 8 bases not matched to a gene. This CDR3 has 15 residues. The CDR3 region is CASSQGLAGAQEQYF. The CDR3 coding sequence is TGTGCCAGCAGCCAGGGACTAGCGGGAGCACAAGAGCAGTACTTC. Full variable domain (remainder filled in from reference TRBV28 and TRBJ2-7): DVKVTQSSRYLVKRTGEKVFLECVQDMDHENMFWYRQDPGLGLRLIYFSYDVKMKEKGDIPEGYSVSREKKERFSLILESASTNQTSMYLCASSQGLAGAQEQYFGPGTRLTVT.

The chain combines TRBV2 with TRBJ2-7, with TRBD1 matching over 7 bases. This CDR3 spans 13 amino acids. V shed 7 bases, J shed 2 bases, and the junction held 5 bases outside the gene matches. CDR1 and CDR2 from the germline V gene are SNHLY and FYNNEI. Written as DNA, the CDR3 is TGTGCCAGCATTCCGGGACAGCCCTACGAGCAGTACTTC. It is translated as CASIPGQPYEQYF.

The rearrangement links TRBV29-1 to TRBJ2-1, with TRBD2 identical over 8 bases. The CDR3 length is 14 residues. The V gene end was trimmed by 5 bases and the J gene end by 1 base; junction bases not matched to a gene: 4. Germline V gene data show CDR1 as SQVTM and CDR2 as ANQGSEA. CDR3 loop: CSVKREGSYNEQFF. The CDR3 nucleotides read TGCAGCGTTAAACGGGAGGGTTCCTACAATGAGCAGTTCTTC.

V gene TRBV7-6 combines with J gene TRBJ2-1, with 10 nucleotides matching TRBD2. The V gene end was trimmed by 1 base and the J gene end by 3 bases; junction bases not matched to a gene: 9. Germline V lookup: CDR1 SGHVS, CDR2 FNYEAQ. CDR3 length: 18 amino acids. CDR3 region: CASSLGGRAGGHYNEQFF. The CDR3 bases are TGTGCCAGCAGCTTAGGGGGTCGAGCGGGAGGGCACTACAATGAGCAGTTCTTC. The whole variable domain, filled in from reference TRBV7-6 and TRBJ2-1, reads GAGVSQSPRYKVTKRGQDVALRCDPISGHVSLYWYRQALGQGPEFLTYFNYEAQQDKSGLPNDRFSAERPEGSISTLTIQRTEQRDSAMYRCASSLGGRAGGHYNEQFFGPGTRLTVL.

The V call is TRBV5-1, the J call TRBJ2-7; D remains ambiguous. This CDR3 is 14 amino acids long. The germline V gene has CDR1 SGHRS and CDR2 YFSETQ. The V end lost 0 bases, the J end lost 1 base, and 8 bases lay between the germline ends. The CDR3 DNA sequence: TGCGCCAGCAGCTTGGTAATAGATTCCTACGAGCAGTACTTC. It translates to CASSLVIDSYEQYF.

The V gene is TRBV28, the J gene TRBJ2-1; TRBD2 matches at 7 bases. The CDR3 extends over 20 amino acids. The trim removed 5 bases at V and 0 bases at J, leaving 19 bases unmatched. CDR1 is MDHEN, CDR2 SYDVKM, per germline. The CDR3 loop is CASSRFLAVETKSSYNEQFF. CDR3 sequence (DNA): TGTGCCAGCAGTCGTTTCCTAGCGGTAGAAACTAAGAGCTCCTACAATGAGCAGTTCTTC.

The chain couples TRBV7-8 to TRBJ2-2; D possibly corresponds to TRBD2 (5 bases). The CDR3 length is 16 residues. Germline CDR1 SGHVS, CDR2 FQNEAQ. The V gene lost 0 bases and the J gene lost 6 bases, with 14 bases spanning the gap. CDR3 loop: CASSLASRATAGELFF. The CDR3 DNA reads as TGTGCCAGCAGCTTAGCTTCGAGGGCAACAGCCGGGGAGCTGTTTTTT.

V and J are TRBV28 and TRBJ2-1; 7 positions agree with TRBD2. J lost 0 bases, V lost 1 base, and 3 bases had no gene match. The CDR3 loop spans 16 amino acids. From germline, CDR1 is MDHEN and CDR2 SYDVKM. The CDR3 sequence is CASSLYLAASYNEQFF. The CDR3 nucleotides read TGTGCCAGCAGTTTATACCTAGCGGCCTCCTACAATGAGCAGTTCTTC.

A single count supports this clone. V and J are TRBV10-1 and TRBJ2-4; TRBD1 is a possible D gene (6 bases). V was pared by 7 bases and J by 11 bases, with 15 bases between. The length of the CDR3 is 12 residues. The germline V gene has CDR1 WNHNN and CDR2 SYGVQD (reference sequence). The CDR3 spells CASKGFRGLQYF. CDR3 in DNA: TGCGCCAGCAAAGGATTCAGGGGCCTTCAGTACTTC.

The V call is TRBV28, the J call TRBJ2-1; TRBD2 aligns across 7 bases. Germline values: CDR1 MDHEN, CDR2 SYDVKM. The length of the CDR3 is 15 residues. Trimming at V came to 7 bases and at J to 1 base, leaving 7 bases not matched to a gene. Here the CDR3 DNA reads TGTGCCAGCAAGGCGAGCGGGACTTCCTACAATGAGCAGTTCTTC. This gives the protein CASKASGTSYNEQFF.

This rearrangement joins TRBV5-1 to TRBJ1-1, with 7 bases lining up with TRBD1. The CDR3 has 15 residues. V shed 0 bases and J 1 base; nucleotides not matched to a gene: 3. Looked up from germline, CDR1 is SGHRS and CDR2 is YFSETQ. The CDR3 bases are TGCGCCAGCAGCTTGGTAGCAGGGGGGAACACTGAAGCTTTCTTT. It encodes CASSLVAGGNTEAFF.

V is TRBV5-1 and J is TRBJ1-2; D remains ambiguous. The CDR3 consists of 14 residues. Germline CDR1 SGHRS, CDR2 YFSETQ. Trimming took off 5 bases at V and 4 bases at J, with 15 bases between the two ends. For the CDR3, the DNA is TGCGCCAGCAGACCGGGAAGTGAGTTCTATGGCTACACCTTC. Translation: CASRPGSEFYGYTF.

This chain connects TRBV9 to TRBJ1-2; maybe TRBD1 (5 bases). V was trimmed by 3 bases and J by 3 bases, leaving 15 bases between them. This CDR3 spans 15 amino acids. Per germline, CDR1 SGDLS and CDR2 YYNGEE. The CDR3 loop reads CASSGSDGGYYGYTF. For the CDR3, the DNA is TGTGCCAGCAGCGGCTCCGATGGGGGGTACTATGGCTACACCTTC.

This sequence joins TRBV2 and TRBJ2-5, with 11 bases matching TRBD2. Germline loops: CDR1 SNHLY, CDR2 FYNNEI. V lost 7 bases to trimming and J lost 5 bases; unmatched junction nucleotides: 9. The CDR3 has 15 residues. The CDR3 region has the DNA TGTGCCAGCACCCTACGAGTAGCGGGAGGGGAGACCCAGTACTTC. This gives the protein CASTLRVAGGETQYF.

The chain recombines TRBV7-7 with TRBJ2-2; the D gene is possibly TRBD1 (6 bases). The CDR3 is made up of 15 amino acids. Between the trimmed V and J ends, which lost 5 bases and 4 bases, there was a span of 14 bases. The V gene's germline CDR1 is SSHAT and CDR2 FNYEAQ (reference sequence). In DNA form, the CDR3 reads TGTGCCAGCAGCCGGGACACCCTCCCCACCGGGGAGCTGTTTTTT. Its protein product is CASSRDTLPTGELFF.

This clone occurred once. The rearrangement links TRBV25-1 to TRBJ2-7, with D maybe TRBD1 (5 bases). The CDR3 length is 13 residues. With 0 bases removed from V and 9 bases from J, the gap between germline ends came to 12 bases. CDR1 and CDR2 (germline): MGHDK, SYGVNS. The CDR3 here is CASSEYGGARQYF. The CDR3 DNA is TGTGCCAGCAGTGAATACGGTGGGGCCCGGCAGTACTTC.